The 19 T cell receptor beta chains presented below share a single source sample, sequenced in a study of blood T cells in healthy people across ages. Together with a sample-barcoded 5' primer, a J-beta primer mix was included in a second PCR lasting roughly 7 to 11 cycles. From the 5' RACE reads, TCRdb called clonotypes with MiXCR, one entry per CDR3 protein. Here the sample spans roughly 1,500,000 distinct CDR3 sequences, about 35% being singletons. Source material: blood. The receptors were gathered from a woman aged 25 to 39 in good health.

The V gene is TRBV5-1, the J gene TRBJ2-7, with 7 positions matching TRBD2. V gave up 3 bases and J gave up 1 base; unmatched junction bases: 7. Germline V lookup: CDR1 SGHRS, CDR2 YFSETQ. The CDR3 contains 15 residues. CDR3 in amino acids: CASSYLSGISYEQYF. The CDR3 DNA reads TGCGCCAGCAGCTATCTCAGCGGGATATCCTACGAGCAGTACTTC.

As to this clonotype: The conserved phenylalanine or tryptophan is not found at the CDR3 terminus, so this likely reflects a read error. In DNA form, the CDR3 reads TGCAGTGCTAGAGGGGGGGTCTATGGCTACACCCTC. Translation gives CSARGGVYGYTL. The chain couples TRBV20-1 to TRBJ1-2; D is possibly TRBD1 (5 bases). Per the germline V gene, CDR1 is DFQATT and CDR2 is SNEGSKA (reference sequence). Trimming left V 1 base short and J 4 bases short, with 7 bases between. The CDR3 has 12 amino acids.

V and J are TRBV20-1 and TRBJ2-5; 11 bases map to TRBD2. V dropped 2 bases and J dropped 4; count of bases not matched to a gene: 6. The CDR3 has 15 amino acids. Germline CDR1 DFQATT, CDR2 SNEGSKA (reference sequence). The chain's CDR3 is CSARQLAGVRETQYF. CDR3 DNA: TGCAGTGCTAGACAACTAGCGGGAGTAAGAGAGACCCAGTACTTC.

This chain joins TRBV18 and TRBJ1-2, with D tentatively TRBD1 (6 bases). The CDR3 totals 14 residues. With 3 bases removed from V and 5 bases from J, the gap between germline ends came to 13 bases. Germline values: CDR1 KGHSH, CDR2 LQKENI. This chain's CDR3 is CASSPLAGTYGYTF. Written as DNA, the CDR3 is TGTGCCAGCTCACCTCTCGCGGGGACATATGGCTACACCTTC.

V usage is TRBV6-1 and J usage is TRBJ2-5; D possibly corresponds to TRBD2 (6 bases). The CDR3 sequence is 14 residues long. The germline V gene has CDR1 MNHNS and CDR2 SASEGT. The V and J ends lost 8 bases and 5 bases respectively, with 18 bases between them. This CDR3 is CASGLSGRGETQYF. In nucleotides, the CDR3 is TGTGCCAGCGGCTTAAGCGGGCGCGGGGAGACCCAGTACTTC.

This sequence joins TRBV3-1 and TRBJ2-7; TRBD2 aligns across 11 bases. The CDR3 covers 16 residues. After removal of 4 bases from V and 2 bases from J, the junction contained 7 bases not matched to a gene. Germline V lookup: CDR1 LGHDT, CDR2 YNNKEL (reference sequence). This CDR3 is CASSPTLAGGAYEQYF. The CDR3 DNA follows: TGTGCCAGCAGCCCTACCTTAGCGGGGGGGGCCTACGAGCAGTACTTC.

The chain uses TRBV2 and TRBJ1-2; D call uncertain. The germline V and J ends were trimmed by 4 bases and 7 bases, with 13 bases remaining between them. The V gene's germline CDR1 is SNHLY and CDR2 FYNNEI. The length of the CDR3 is 13 residues. CDR3: CASSGGRDRGYTF. In DNA, the CDR3 is TGTGCCAGCAGTGGAGGGAGAGATCGTGGCTACACCTTC.

Regarding this clonotype: The junction and the germline gene differ at one end; a read error may be behind it. The rearrangement links TRBV6-1 to TRBJ2-3; D may be TRBD1 or TRBD2 (5 bases each). From germline, CDR1 is MNHNS and CDR2 SASEGT. This CDR3 has 16 amino acids. The CDR3 region is CASSEWVGESTDTQYF. The DNA of the CDR3 is TGTGCCAGCAGTGAATGGGTGGGGGAGAGCACGGATACGCAGTATTTT.

In DNA, the CDR3 is TGCGCCAGCAGTGACATAGGACAGGGCGTCGTTCTTGGAGGCTACACCTTC. Protein product: CASSDIGQGVVLGGYTF. The chain has TRBV10-2 and TRBJ1-2; 8 positions agree with TRBD1. This CDR3 comprises 17 residues. With V trimmed by 3 bases and J by 8 bases, 17 bases remained unmatched. Germline-derived CDR1 and CDR2 are WSHSY and SAAADI.

This clonotype was picked up a small number of times. V is TRBV9 and J is TRBJ2-3, with D unresolved. The CDR3 is made up of 15 amino acids. The V end lost 0 bases, the J end lost 6 bases, and 14 bases lay between the germline ends. Germline V lookup: CDR1 SGDLS, CDR2 YYNGEE. The CDR3 nucleotides are TGTGCCAGCAGCGTAGGCAGGACCCCGGCCGATACGCAGTATTTT. It translates to CASSVGRTPADTQYF.

The chain is built from TRBV4-1 and TRBJ2-7, with D unclear. Deletions cut 4 bases from V and 2 bases from J, with 21 bases between. Germline values: CDR1 MGHRA, CDR2 YSYEKL. The CDR3 covers 17 residues. This CDR3 reads CASSRSELGPGPYEQYF. As DNA, the CDR3 is TGCGCCAGCAGCCGAAGCGAACTGGGTCCTGGGCCCTACGAGCAGTACTTC.

This clonotype has more than one count but fewer than ten. The chain joins TRBV5-1 to TRBJ1-2; 7 positions match TRBD1. The germline CDR1 and CDR2 sequences are SGHRS and YFSETQ. The CDR3 loop spans 14 amino acids. V shed 2 bases, J shed 6 bases, and the junction held 7 bases outside the gene matches. CDR3 DNA: TGCGCCAGCAGCTTCTCGACAGGGAGCGATGGCTACACCTTC. The encoded protein is CASSFSTGSDGYTF.

As for this clonotype: A read error may account for a junction end that differs from germline. This chain uses TRBV6-2 or TRBV6-3 with TRBJ2-7, with D tentatively TRBD1 (6 bases). Germline loops: CDR1 MNHEY, CDR2 SVGEGT. The CDR3 contains 16 residues. The CDR3 spells CATSYMTGGYSYEQYF. Here the CDR3 DNA reads TGTGCCACCAGTTATATGACAGGTGGATACTCCTACGAGCAGTACTTC.

This clonotype was seen a handful of times. The J gene is TRBJ1-5, the V gene TRBV20-1; TRBD1 aligns across 10 bases. There are 17 residues in the CDR3. Germline assignment: CDR1 DFQATT and CDR2 SNEGSKA (reference sequence). Trimming removed 5 bases from V and 3 bases from J; junction bases left unmatched: 13. CDR3 protein: CSASSGRDRGYNQPQHF. CDR3 DNA sequence: TGCAGTGCTTCCTCAGGCCGGGACAGGGGTTACAATCAGCCCCAGCATTTT.

This sequence joins TRBV24-1 and TRBJ2-1, with 9 nucleotides matching TRBD1. J lost 6 bases, V lost 4 bases, and 3 bases had no gene match. CDR3 size: 14 residues. Per the germline V gene, CDR1 is KGHDR and CDR2 is SFDVKD. The CDR3 reads CATSETTGGNEQFF. CDR3 in DNA: TGTGCCACCAGTGAGACGACAGGGGGCAATGAGCAGTTCTTC.

This clonotype appeared a few times. The V and J genes are TRBV6-1 and TRBJ2-7; 12 positions agree with TRBD2. Germline V gene data show CDR1 as MNHNS and CDR2 as SASEGT. The V segment lost 4 bases and the J segment 1 base; nucleotides outside the gene matches: 8. The CDR3 is 17 residues long. The CDR3 coding sequence is TGTGCCAGCAGTGTTTCGCTAGCGGGAGGGCATTCCTACGAGCAGTACTTC. Its protein is CASSVSLAGGHSYEQYF.

The sample holds a few counts of this clonotype. This chain links TRBV12-5 with TRBJ2-1; D could derive from TRBD1 or TRBD2 (6 bases each). From germline, CDR1 is LGHNT and CDR2 FRNRAP. Trimming left V 6 bases short and J 0 bases short, with 9 bases between. CDR3 length: 14 amino acids. The CDR3 sequence is CASGPGASYNEQFF. In DNA form, the CDR3 reads TGTGCTAGTGGCCCGGGGGCCTCCTACAATGAGCAGTTCTTC.

The chain links TRBV7-3 to TRBJ1-1, with D tentatively TRBD1 (6 bases). This CDR3 contains 13 residues. V dropped 6 bases and J dropped 8 bases, with 16 bases sitting between them. Germline V gene data show CDR1 as SGHTA and CDR2 as FQGTGA. CDR3 loop: CASRAGAVGEAFF. In DNA form, the CDR3 reads TGTGCCAGCAGGGCGGGGGCCGTCGGAGAAGCTTTCTTT.

The gene calls are TRBV27 and TRBJ2-5; D gene unclear. Germline CDR1 is MNHEY and CDR2 is SMNVEV (reference sequence). This CDR3 spans 13 amino acids. The V and J ends lost 1 base and 6 bases respectively, with 9 bases between them. The CDR3 sequence: CASSLWADQTQYF. DNA for the CDR3: TGTGCCAGCAGTTTATGGGCCGACCAGACCCAGTACTTC.